Below, 18 T cell receptor beta chains from the same sample are listed, as sequenced in a study of blood T cell repertoires in COVID-19. TCRdb's table, derived via immunoSEQ multiplex PCR, lists solely in-frame clones and lacks some. The table includes around 480,000 clones, about nine tenths detected once. Sequenced material: PBMCs or T cells enriched from blood (not recorded which). The receptors were sampled from a woman aged 18-35 years who had recovered from COVID-19.

This clone was counted once. The chain links TRBV5-6 to TRBJ1-5; no clear D. The CDR3 has 11 amino acids. The germline V gene encodes CDR1 SGHDT and CDR2 YYEEEE. V lost 2 bases, J lost 5 bases, and 2 bases lay in between. In DNA, the CDR3 is TGTGCCAGCAGCTTCGATCAGCCCCAGCATTTT. Translating gives CASSFDQPQHF.

This clone is a singleton in its sample. The chain joins TRBV2 to TRBJ1-1; D possibly corresponds to TRBD1 (6 bases). The V end lost 8 bases, the J end lost 3 bases, and 13 bases lay between the germline ends. This CDR3 has 13 residues. Per germline, CDR1 SNHLY and CDR2 FYNNEI. This CDR3 is CASYTGRDTEAFF. In DNA form, the CDR3 reads TGTGCCAGCTACACAGGGAGGGACACTGAAGCTTTCTTT.

The rearrangement joins TRBV19 to TRBJ1-4, with unresolved D. The CDR3 totals 14 residues. In germline, CDR1 is LNHDA, CDR2 SQIVND (reference sequence). V was pared by 7 bases and J by 0 bases, with 9 bases between. The CDR3: CASNRESTNEKLFF. CDR3 nucleotide sequence: TGTGCCAGTAACCGGGAGTCAACTAATGAAAAACTGTTTTTT.

This clone was observed once. The rearrangement uses TRBV10-3 and TRBJ1-2; the D gene is possibly TRBD1 (6 bases). Germline CDR1 ENHRY, CDR2 SYGVKD. This CDR3 region has 15 residues. The V end was cut by 6 bases, the J end by 2 bases, with 16 bases between. CDR3 protein: CAIRGSQGINYGYTF. The CDR3 nucleotides are TGTGCCATCAGGGGATCCCAGGGGATCAACTATGGCTACACCTTC.

The J gene is TRBJ2-3, the V gene TRBV11-2; 8 bases match TRBD1. Germline CDR1 SGHAT, CDR2 FQNNGV. V shed 1 base and J 5 bases; nucleotides not matched to a gene: 5. This CDR3 region has 15 residues. CDR3 region: CASSLGTGSGDTQYF. The CDR3 DNA sequence: TGTGCCAGCAGCTTAGGGACAGGGAGCGGAGATACGCAGTATTTT. The entire variable domain, with the rest obtained from reference TRBV11-2 and TRBJ2-3, is as follows: EAGVAQSPRYKIIEKRQSVAFWCNPISGHATLYWYQQILGQGPKLLIQFQNNGVVDDSQLPKDRFSAERLKGVDSTLKIQPAKLEDSAVYLCASSLGTGSGDTQYFGPGTRLTVL.

In nucleotides, the CDR3 is TGTGCCAGCAACGAGATAGCCAAAAACATTCAGTACTTC. Amino acid sequence: CASNEIAKNIQYF. The chain uses TRBV2 and TRBJ2-4; D is undetermined. The CDR3 spans 13 residues. Trimming left V 7 bases short and J 0 bases short, with 7 bases between. Germline CDR1 and CDR2: SNHLY and FYNNEI.

This chain uses TRBV2 with TRBJ2-7; D not resolved. The CDR3 has 16 residues. V lost 6 bases to trimming and J lost 3 bases, with 21 bases between them. In germline, CDR1 is SNHLY, CDR2 FYNNEI. The CDR3 DNA reads as TGTGCCAGCAGCAACCTTTATGCGAGTTCCGGCTACGAGCAGTACTTC. Translation: CASSNLYASSGYEQYF.

The rearrangement joins TRBV7-9 to TRBJ1-2, with TRBD1 as a possible D gene (6 bases). In germline, CDR1 is SEHNR, CDR2 FQNEAQ (reference sequence). V dropped 5 bases and J dropped 5 bases, with 12 bases sitting between them. The CDR3 extends over 13 amino acids. CDR3 DNA sequence: TGTGCCAGCAGCCTAGGACAGTATTATGGCTACACCTTC. It yields the protein CASSLGQYYGYTF.

This chain connects TRBV7-8 to TRBJ2-5; 14 bases map to TRBD2. With V trimmed by 1 base and J by 3 bases, 1 base remained unmatched. The germline gives CDR1 SGHVS, CDR2 FQNEAQ. This CDR3 contains 16 residues. The CDR3 loop reads CASSLEGLAGEETQYF. As DNA, the CDR3 is TGTGCCAGCAGCTTAGAGGGACTAGCGGGGGAAGAGACCCAGTACTTC.

This rearrangement joins TRBV9 to TRBJ2-7; the D gene is possibly TRBD2 (7 bases). The germline V gene encodes CDR1 SGDLS and CDR2 YYNGEE. V was trimmed by 4 bases and J by 7 bases, leaving 24 bases between them. CDR3 length: 16 residues. Here the CDR3 reads CASSPYGGTNYQEQYF. The DNA for the CDR3 is TGTGCCAGCAGCCCCTACGGGGGGACAAATTACCAGGAGCAGTACTTC.

The chain joins TRBV11-2 to TRBJ1-6; 7 nucleotides agree with TRBD1. Trimming cost V 5 bases and J 0 bases; bases outside gene matches: 10. The CDR3 has 18 residues. Per germline, CDR1 SGHAT and CDR2 FQNNGV. The CDR3 DNA is TGTGCCAGCAGCATTCTCAGGGGGGTAAGCTCCTATAATTCACCCCTCCACTTT. Translating it yields CASSILRGVSSYNSPLHF.

In nucleotides, the CDR3 is TGTGCCAGCAGCGTAGGACGGGGAGAAAAACTGTTTTTT. It yields the protein CASSVGRGEKLFF. The genes are TRBV7-2 and TRBJ1-4; D unclear. Trimming took 5 bases from V and 8 from J, leaving 12 bases between them. Germline-derived CDR1 and CDR2 are SGHTA and FQGNSA. The length of the CDR3 is 13 residues.

V usage is TRBV4-1 and J usage is TRBJ2-7, with D tentatively TRBD2 (6 bases). The V end was cut by 2 bases, the J end by 2 bases, with 13 bases between. The CDR3 runs 15 residues. Germline V gene sequence: CDR1 MGHRA, CDR2 YSYEKL. This chain's CDR3 is CASSQPGPGAYEQYF. For the CDR3, the DNA is TGCGCCAGCAGCCAACCCGGGCCGGGGGCCTACGAGCAGTACTTC.

The chain is built from TRBV5-1 and TRBJ1-1, with 7 bases lining up with TRBD1. The CDR3 covers 14 residues. V lost 4 bases and J lost 1; bases outside the gene matches: 4. The germline gives CDR1 SGHRS, CDR2 YFSETQ. CDR3 nucleotides: TGCGCCAGCAGCCGGACAGGACAGAACACTGAAGCTTTCTTT. Its protein product is CASSRTGQNTEAFF.

The chain combines TRBV4-1 with TRBJ1-3, with D tentatively TRBD1 (6 bases). CDR1 is MGHRA and CDR2 is YSYEKL in the germline V gene. The CDR3 runs to 14 residues. The germline V and J ends were trimmed by 4 bases and 4 bases, with 11 bases remaining between them. CDR3 sequence reads: CASSLGQRGNTIYF. Written as DNA, the CDR3 is TGCGCCAGCAGCCTGGGACAAAGAGGAAACACCATATATTTT.

This rearrangement joins TRBV6-5 to TRBJ2-3; 7 bases align to TRBD2. V was clipped by 6 bases and J by 5 bases; unmatched bases: 8. CDR1 and CDR2 from the germline V gene are MNHEY and SVGAGI. The CDR3 covers 14 residues. The CDR3 DNA reads TGTGCCAGCAGGGAGAATGGGGGGGTAGATACGCAGTATTTT. Translation gives CASRENGGVDTQYF.

The genes are TRBV4-2 and TRBJ2-3, with 8 bases lining up with TRBD2. Per the germline V gene, CDR1 is LGHNA and CDR2 is YNFKEQ. This CDR3 is 15 amino acids long. Losses at the gene ends were 0 bases for V and 6 bases for J; bases not matched to a gene: 5. The CDR3 protein is CASSQENSGGDTQYF. CDR3 DNA sequence: TGTGCCAGCAGCCAAGAAAATTCGGGAGGGGATACGCAGTATTTT.

The chain carries TRBV6-5 and TRBJ1-1; 9 nucleotides match TRBD1. The CDR3 spans 15 residues. V lost 6 bases to trimming and J lost 5 bases; unmatched junction nucleotides: 10. CDR1 and CDR2 (germline): MNHEY, SVGAGI. CDR3 amino acids: CASSLHGTGRTEAFF. Here the CDR3 DNA reads TGTGCCAGCAGCTTACACGGGACAGGGAGAACTGAAGCTTTCTTT.